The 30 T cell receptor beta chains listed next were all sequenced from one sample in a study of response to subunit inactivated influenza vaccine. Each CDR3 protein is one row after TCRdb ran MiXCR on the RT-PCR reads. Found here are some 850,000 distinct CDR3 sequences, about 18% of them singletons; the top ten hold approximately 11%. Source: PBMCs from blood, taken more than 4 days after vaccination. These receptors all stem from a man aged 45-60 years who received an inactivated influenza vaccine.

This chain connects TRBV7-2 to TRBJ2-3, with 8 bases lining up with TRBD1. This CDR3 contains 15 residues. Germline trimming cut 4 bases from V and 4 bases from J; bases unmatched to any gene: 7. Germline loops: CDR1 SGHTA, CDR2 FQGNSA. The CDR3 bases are TGTGCCAGCAGCTCTCAGACAGGGGTGGCAGATACGCAGTATTTT. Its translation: CASSSQTGVADTQYF.

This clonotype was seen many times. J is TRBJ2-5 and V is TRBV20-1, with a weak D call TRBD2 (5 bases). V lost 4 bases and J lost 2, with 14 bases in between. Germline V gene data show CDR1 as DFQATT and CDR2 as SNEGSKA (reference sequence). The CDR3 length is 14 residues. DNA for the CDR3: TGCAGTGCTAAGATTCGCGGGTTACAAGAGACCCAGTACTTC. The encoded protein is CSAKIRGLQETQYF.

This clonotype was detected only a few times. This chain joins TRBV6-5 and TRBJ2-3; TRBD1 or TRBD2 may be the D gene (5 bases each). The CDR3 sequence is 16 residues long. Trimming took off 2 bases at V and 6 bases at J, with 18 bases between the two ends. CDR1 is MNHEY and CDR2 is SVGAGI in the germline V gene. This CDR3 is CASSYRTPSWGDTQYF. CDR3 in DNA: TGTGCCAGCAGTTACCGTACCCCAAGCTGGGGGGATACGCAGTATTTT.

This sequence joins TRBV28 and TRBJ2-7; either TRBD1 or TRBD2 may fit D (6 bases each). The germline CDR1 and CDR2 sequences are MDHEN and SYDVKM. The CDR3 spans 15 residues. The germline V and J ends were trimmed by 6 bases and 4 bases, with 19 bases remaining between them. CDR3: CASSVGGPPPYEQYF. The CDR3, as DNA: TGTGCCAGCAGCGTCGGGGGCCCTCCCCCTTACGAGCAGTACTTC.

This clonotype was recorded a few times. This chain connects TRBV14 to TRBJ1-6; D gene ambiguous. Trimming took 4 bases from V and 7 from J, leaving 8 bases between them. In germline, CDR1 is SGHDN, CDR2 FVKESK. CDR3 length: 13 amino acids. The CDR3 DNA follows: TGTGCCAGCAGCCTGGACGGAAATTCACCCCTCCACTTT. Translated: CASSLDGNSPLHF.

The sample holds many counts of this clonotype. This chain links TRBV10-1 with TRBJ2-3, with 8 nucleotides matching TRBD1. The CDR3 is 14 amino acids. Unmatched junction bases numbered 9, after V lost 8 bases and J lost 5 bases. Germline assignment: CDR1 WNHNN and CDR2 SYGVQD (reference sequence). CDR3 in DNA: TGCGCCAGCGGAGGAACAGGGGGGCGAGATACGCAGTATTTT. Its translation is CASGGTGGRDTQYF.

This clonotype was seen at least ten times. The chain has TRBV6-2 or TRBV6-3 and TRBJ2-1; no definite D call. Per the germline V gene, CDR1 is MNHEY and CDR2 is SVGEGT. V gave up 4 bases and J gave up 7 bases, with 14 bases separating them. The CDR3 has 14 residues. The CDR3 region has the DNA TGTGCCAGCAGTTCCCGATCTAGGGTAAATGAGCAGTTCTTC. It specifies CASSSRSRVNEQFF.

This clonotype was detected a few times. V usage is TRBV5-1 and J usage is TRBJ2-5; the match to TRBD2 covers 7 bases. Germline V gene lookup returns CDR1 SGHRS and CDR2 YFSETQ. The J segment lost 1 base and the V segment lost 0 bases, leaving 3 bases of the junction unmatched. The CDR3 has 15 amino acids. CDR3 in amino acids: CASSLGSGFQETQYF. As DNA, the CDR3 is TGCGCCAGCAGCTTGGGTAGCGGGTTCCAAGAGACCCAGTACTTC.

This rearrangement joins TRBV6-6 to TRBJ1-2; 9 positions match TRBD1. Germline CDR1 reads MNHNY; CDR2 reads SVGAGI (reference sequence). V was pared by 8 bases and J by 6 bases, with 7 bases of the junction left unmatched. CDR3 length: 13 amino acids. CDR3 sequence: CASATGGANGYTF. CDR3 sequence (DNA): TGTGCCAGCGCTACAGGGGGCGCGAATGGCTACACCTTC.

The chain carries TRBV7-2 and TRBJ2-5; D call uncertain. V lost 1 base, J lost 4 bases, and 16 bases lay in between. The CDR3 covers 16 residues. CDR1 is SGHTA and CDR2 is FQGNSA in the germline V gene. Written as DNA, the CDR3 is TGTGCCAGCAGCTTAGGAGTTCTGGGATTGAGAGAGACCCAGTACTTC. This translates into CASSLGVLGLRETQYF.

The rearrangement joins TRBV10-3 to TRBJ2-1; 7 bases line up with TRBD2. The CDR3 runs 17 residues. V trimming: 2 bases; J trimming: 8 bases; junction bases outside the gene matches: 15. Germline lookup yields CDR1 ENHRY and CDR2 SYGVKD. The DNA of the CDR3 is TGTGCCATCAGTGAGACCGGGACTATTGGCGGGAGACATGAGCAGTTCTTC. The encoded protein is CAISETGTIGGRHEQFF.

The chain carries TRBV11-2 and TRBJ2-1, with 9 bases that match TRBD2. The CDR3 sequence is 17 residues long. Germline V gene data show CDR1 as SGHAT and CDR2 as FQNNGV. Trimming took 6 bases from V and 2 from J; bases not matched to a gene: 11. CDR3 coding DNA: TGTGCCAGCAGAACCCCGCGGGGGGGCCAGGCCTACAATGAGCAGTTCTTC. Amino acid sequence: CASRTPRGGQAYNEQFF.

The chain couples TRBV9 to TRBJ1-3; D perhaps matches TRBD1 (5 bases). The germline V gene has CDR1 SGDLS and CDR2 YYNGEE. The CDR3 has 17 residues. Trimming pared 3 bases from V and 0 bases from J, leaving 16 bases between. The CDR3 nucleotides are TGTGCCAGCAGCGACCCACAGGCTACCTCCTCTGGAAACACCATATATTTT. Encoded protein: CASSDPQATSSGNTIYF.

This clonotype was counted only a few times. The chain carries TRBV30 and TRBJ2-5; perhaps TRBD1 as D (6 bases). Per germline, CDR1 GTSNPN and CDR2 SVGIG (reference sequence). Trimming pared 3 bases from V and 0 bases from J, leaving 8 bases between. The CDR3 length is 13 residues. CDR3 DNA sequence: TGTGCCTGGAGGCAGGGGTACCAAGAGACCCAGTACTTC. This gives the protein CAWRQGYQETQYF.

CDR3 protein: CASSSPVTSGRLGTGELFF. The CDR3 DNA reads TGTGCCAGCAGCTCCCCAGTGACTAGCGGGAGGTTGGGCACCGGGGAGCTGTTTTTT. The rearrangement joins TRBV6-1 to TRBJ2-2; 13 positions match TRBD2. The CDR3 runs to 19 residues. CDR1 MNHNS and CDR2 SASEGT come from the germline V gene. V lost 6 bases to trimming and J lost 4 bases; unmatched junction nucleotides: 14.

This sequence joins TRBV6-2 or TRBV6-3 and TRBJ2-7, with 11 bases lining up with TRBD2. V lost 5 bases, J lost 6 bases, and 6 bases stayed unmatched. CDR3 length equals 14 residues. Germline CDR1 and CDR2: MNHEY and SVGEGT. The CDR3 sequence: CASSTSGRWVEQYF. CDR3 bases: TGTGCCAGCAGTACTAGCGGGAGATGGGTCGAGCAGTACTTC.

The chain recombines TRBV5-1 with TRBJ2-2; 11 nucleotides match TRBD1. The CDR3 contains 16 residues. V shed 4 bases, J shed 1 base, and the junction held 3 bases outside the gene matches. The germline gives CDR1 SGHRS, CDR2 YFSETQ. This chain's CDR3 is CASSLGTGGNTGELFF. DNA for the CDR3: TGCGCCAGCAGCCTAGGGACAGGGGGGAACACCGGGGAGCTGTTTTTT.

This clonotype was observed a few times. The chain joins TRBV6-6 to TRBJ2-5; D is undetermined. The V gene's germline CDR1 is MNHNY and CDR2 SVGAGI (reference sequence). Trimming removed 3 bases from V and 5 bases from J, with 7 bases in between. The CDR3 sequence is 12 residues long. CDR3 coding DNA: TGTGCCAGCAGTTATGCCGCGGAGACCCAGTACTTC. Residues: CASSYAAETQYF.

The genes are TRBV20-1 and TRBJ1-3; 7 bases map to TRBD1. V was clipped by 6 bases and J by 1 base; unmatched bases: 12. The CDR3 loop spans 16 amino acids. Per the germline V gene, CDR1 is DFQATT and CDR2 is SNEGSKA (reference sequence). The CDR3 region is CSALLTGSVSGNTIYF. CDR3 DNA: TGCAGTGCACTACTGACAGGGTCGGTTTCTGGAAACACCATATATTTT.

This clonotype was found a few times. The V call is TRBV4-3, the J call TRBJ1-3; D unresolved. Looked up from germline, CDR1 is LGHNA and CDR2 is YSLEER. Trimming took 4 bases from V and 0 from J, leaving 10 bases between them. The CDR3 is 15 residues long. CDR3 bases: TGCGCCAGCAGCCTCACCAGAGACTCTGGAAACACCATATATTTT. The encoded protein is CASSLTRDSGNTIYF.

CDR3 loop: CASSYSGLAGGLETQYF. The CDR3 region has the DNA TGTGCCAGCAGTTACTCCGGACTAGCGGGGGGTCTAGAGACCCAGTACTTC. The chain is built from TRBV6-5 and TRBJ2-5, with TRBD2 matching over 14 bases. This CDR3 contains 17 residues. Trimming removed 0 bases from V and 4 bases from J; junction bases left unmatched: 4. Germline assignment: CDR1 MNHEY and CDR2 SVGAGI.

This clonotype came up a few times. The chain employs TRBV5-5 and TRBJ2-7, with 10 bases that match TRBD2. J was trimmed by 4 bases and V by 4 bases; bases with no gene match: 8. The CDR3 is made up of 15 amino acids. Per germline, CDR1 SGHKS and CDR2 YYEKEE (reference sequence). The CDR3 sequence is CASSPAGGPLYEQYF. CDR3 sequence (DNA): TGTGCCAGCAGCCCAGCGGGAGGGCCTCTTTACGAGCAGTACTTC. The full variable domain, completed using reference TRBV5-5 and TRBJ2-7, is DAGVTQSPTHLIKTRGQQVTLRCSPISGHKSVSWYQQVLGQGPQFIFQYYEKEERGRGNFPDRFSARQFPNYSSELNVNALLLGDSALYLCASSPAGGPLYEQYFGPGTRLTVT.

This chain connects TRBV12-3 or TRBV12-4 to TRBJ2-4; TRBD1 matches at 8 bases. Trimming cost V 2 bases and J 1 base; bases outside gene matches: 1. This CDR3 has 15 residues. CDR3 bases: TGTGCCAGCAGTTTATGGACAGGGGCCAAAAACATTCAGTACTTC. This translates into CASSLWTGAKNIQYF.

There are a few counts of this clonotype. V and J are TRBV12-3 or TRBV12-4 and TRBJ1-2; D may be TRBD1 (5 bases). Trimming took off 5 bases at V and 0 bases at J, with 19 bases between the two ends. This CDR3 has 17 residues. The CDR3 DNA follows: TGTGCCAGCAGTGTGCGGGGGACTGGACCTTCTAACTATGGCTACACCTTC. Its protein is CASSVRGTGPSNYGYTF.

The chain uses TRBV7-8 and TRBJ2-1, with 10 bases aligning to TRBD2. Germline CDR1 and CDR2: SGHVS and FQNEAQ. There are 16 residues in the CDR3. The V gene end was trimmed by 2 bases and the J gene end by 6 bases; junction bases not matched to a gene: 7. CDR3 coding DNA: TGTGCCAGCAGCTTAACCCTAGCGGGGGCATCCAATGAGCAGTTCTTC. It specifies CASSLTLAGASNEQFF.

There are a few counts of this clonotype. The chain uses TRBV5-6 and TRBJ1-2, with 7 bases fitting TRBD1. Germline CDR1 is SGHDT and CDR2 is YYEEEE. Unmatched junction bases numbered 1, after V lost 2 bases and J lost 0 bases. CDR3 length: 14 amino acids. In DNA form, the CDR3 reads TGTGCCAGCAGCTTTCAGGGGGCTAACTATGGCTACACCTTC. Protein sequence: CASSFQGANYGYTF.

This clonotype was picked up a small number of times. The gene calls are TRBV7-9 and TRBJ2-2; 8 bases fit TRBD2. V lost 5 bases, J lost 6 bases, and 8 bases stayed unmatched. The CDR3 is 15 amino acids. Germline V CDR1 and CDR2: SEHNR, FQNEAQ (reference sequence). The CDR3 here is CASSPTGGAAGELFF. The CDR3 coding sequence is TGTGCCAGCAGCCCCACCGGGGGGGCCGCCGGGGAGCTGTTTTTT. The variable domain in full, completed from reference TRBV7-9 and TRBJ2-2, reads DTGVSQNPRHKITKRGQNVTFRCDPISEHNRLYWYRQTLGQGPEFLTYFQNEAQLEKSRLLSDRFSAERPKGSFSTLEIQRTEQGDSAMYLCASSPTGGAAGELFFGEGSRLTVL.

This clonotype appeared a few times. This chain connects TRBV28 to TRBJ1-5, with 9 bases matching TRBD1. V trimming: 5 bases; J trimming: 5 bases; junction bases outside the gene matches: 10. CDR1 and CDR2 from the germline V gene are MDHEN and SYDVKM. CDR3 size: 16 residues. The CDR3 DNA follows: TGTGCCAGCAGTCCCCGTGGGACAGGGTACCATCAGCCCCAGCATTTT. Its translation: CASSPRGTGYHQPQHF.

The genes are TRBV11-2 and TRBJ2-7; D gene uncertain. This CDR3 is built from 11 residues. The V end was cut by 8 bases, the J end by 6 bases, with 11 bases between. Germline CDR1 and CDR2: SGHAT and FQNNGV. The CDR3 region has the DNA TGTGCCAGCCACTCTTTGGCCGAGCAGTACTTC. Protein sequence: CASHSLAEQYF.

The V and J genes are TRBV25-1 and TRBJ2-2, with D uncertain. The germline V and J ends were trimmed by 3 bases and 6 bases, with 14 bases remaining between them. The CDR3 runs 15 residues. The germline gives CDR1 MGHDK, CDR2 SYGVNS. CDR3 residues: CASSEKAPPAGELFF. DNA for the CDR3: TGTGCCAGCAGTGAGAAGGCCCCACCGGCCGGGGAGCTGTTTTTT.